A single sample gave rise to the 6 T cell receptor beta chains below, sequenced in a study of glioma-infiltrating T cells. Using RNA template, CDR3s of TCR alpha and beta were amplified with iRepertoire arm-PCR. Each CDR3 protein is one row after TCRdb ran MiXCR on the multiplex PCR reads. The data show around 100,000 distinct CDR3 sequences, around 29% seen once. The sample was glioma tissue, nonneoplastic brain tissue, or PBMCs (not recorded which). Receptors were obtained from a human donor with low-grade glioma or glioblastoma, undergoing nonglioma brain surgery, or in good health (not recorded which).

This sequence joins TRBV11-2 and TRBJ2-7; D gene unclear. Germline CDR1 is SGHAT and CDR2 is FQNNGV. This CDR3 has 13 amino acids. Between the trimmed V and J ends, which lost 2 bases and 3 bases, there was a span of 8 bases. The CDR3 spells CASSLRRVYEQYF. The CDR3 bases are TGTGCCAGCAGCTTACGGCGAGTCTACGAGCAGTACTTC.

A word on this clonotype: One base away lies a much larger clone, so this may be a sequencing read error. The V gene is TRBV28, the J gene TRBJ1-5; D unclear. Germline V CDR1 and CDR2: MDHEN, SYDVKM. This CDR3 has 15 amino acids. This CDR3 reads CASSLAPQVNQPQRF. The DNA for the CDR3 is TGTGCCAGCAGTTTAGCCCCGCAGGTAAATCAGCCCCAGCGTTTT.

This clonotype was found many times. The V gene is TRBV28, the J gene TRBJ1-3; D remains ambiguous. The CDR3 extends over 16 amino acids. With 2 bases removed from V and 2 bases from J, the gap between germline ends came to 13 bases. Germline V CDR1 and CDR2: MDHEN, SYDVKM. As DNA, the CDR3 is TGTGCCAGCAGTTTAACATTGGACGTAACTGGAAACACCATATATTTT. Translating it yields CASSLTLDVTGNTIYF. The full variable domain, its missing parts supplied by reference TRBV28 and TRBJ1-3, is DVKVTQSSRYLVKRTGEKVFLECVQDMDHENMFWYRQDPGLGLRLIYFSYDVKMKEKGDIPEGYSVSREKKERFSLILESASTNQTSMYLCASSLTLDVTGNTIYFGEGSWLTVV.

In nucleotides, the CDR3 is TGTGCCAGCAGCCGTAGGGGGGGAGTCAATGAGCAGTTCTTC. Its protein product is CASSRRGGVNEQFF. The V call is TRBV3-1, the J call TRBJ2-1, with D maybe TRBD2 (7 bases). Between the trimmed V and J ends, which lost 4 bases and 6 bases, there was a span of 13 bases. The CDR3 is made up of 14 amino acids. Germline V gene sequence: CDR1 LGHDT, CDR2 YNNKEL (reference sequence).

This clonotype was observed many times. The chain uses TRBV27 and TRBJ1-1; the D gene is possibly TRBD1 (5 bases). Germline CDR1 MNHEY, CDR2 SMNVEV (reference sequence). With 2 bases removed from V and 0 bases from J, the gap between germline ends came to 10 bases. The CDR3 sequence is 15 residues long. The CDR3, as DNA: TGTGCCAGCAGTTTAAAACCAGGGATGAACACTGAAGCTTTCTTT. Its translation: CASSLKPGMNTEAFF.

As for this clonotype: This could be a read error, since a much larger clone is one nucleotide away. The J gene is TRBJ1-1, the V gene TRBV2; D is unclear. Germline CDR1 is SNHLY and CDR2 is FYNNEI. The CDR3 runs to 12 residues. V lost 9 bases to trimming and J lost 5 bases, with 13 bases between them. Here the CDR3 reads CARSDSQTEAFF. The CDR3 DNA follows: TGTGCCAGATCGGACTCACAAACTGAAGCTTTCTTT.